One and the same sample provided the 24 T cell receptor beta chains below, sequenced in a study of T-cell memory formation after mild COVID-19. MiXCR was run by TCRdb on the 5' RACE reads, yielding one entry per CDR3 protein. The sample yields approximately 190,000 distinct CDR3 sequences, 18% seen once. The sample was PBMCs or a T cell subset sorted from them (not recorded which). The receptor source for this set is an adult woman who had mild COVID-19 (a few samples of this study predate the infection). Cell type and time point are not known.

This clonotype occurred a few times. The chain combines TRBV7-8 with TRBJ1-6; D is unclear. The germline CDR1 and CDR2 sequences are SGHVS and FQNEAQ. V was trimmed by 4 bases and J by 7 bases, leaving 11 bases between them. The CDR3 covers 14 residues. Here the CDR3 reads CASSYSYNNSPLHF. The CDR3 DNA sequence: TGTGCCAGCAGCTATTCATATAACAATTCACCCCTCCACTTT. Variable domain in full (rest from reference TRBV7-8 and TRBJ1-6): GAGVSQSPRYKVAKRGQDVALRCDPISGHVSLFWYQQALGQGPEFLTYFQNEAQLDKSGLPSDRFFAERPEGSVSTLKIQRTQQEDSAVYLCASSYSYNNSPLHFGNGTRLTVT.

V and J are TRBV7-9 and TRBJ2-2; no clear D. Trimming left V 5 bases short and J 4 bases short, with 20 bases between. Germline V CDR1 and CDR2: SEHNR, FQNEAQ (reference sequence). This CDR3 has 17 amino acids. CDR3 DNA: TGTGCCAGCAGCCCCCAGTCTATGGCATCCTTCACCGGGGAGCTGTTTTTT. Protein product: CASSPQSMASFTGELFF.

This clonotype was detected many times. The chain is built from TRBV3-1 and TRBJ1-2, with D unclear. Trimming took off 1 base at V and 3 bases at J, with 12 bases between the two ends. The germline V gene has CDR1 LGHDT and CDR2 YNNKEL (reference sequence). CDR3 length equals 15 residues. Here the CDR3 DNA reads TGTGCCAGCAGCCAAGGATCCGGTGCCTACTATGGCTACACCTTC. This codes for CASSQGSGAYYGYTF. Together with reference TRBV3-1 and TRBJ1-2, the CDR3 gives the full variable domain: DTAVSQTPKYLVTQMGNDKSIKCEQNLGHDTMYWYKQDSKKFLKIMFSYNNKELIINETVPNRFSPKSPDKAHLNLHINSLELGDSAVYFCASSQGSGAYYGYTFGSGTRLTVV.

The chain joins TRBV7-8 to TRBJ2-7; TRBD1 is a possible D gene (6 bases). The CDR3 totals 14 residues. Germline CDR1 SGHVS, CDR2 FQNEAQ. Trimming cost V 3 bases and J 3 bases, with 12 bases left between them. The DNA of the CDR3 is TGTGCCAGCAGCTTTCGGACAGTGGACTACGAGCAGTACTTC. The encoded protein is CASSFRTVDYEQYF.

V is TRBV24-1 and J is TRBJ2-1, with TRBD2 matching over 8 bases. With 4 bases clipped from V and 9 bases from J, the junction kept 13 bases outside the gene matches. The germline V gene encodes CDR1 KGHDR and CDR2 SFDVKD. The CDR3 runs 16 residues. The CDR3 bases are TGTGCCACCAGTGACCCCCCCCCGGGGGGGAGCGGTGAGCAGTTCTTC. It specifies CATSDPPPGGSGEQFF.

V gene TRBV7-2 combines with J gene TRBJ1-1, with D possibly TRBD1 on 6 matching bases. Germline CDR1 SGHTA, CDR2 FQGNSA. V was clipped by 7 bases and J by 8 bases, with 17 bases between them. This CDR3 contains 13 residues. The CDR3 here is CASTWTHREEAFF. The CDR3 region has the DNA TGTGCCAGCACATGGACCCACAGGGAGGAAGCTTTCTTT.

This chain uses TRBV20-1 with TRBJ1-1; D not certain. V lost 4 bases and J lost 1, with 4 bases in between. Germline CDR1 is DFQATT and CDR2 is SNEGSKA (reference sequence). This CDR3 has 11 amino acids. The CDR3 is CSATSNTEAFF. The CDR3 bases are TGCAGTGCTACCTCGAACACTGAAGCTTTCTTT.

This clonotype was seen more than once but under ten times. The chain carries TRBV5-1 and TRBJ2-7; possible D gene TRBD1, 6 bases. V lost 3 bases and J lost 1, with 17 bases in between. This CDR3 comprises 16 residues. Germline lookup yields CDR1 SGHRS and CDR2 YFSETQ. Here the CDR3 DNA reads TGCGCCAGCAGCTCTCGTGGGGGCCTGGATTCCTACGAGCAGTACTTC. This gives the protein CASSSRGGLDSYEQYF. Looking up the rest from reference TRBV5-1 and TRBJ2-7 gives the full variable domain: KAGVTQTPRYLIKTRGQQVTLSCSPISGHRSVSWYQQTPGQGLQFLFEYFSETQRNKGNFPGRFSGRQFSNSRSEMNVSTLELGDSALYLCASSSRGGLDSYEQYFGPGTRLTVT.

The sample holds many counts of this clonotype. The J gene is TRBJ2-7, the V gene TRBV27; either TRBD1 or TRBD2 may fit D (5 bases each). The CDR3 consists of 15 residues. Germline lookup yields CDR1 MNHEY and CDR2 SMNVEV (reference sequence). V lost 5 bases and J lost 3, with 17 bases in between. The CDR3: CASSPPRVGDYEQYF. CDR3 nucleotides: TGTGCCAGCAGTCCCCCTCGTGTGGGGGACTACGAGCAGTACTTC.

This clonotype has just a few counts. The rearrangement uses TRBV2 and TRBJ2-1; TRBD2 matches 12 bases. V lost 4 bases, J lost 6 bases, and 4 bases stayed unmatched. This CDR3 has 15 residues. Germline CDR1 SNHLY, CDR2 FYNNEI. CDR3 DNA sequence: TGTGCCAGCAGTGCGGAGACTAGCGGGAGCAATGAGCAGTTCTTC. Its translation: CASSAETSGSNEQFF.

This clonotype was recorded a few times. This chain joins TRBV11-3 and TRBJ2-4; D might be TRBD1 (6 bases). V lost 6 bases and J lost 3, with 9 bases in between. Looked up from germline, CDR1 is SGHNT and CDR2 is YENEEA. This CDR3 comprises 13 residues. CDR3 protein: CASRDSYKNIQYF. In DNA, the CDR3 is TGTGCCAGCAGGGACAGTTACAAAAACATTCAGTACTTC.

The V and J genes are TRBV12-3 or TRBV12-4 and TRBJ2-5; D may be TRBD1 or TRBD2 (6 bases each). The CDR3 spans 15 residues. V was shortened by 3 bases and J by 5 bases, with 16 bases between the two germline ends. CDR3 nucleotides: TGTGCCAGCAGTTTCCAACAGGGACTCAGGGAGACCCAGTACTTC. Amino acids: CASSFQQGLRETQYF.

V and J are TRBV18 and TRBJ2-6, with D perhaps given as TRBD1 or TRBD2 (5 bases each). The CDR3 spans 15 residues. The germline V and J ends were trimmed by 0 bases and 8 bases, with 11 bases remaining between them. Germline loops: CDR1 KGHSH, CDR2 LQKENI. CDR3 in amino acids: CASSPPRDGSNVLTF. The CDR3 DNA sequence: TGTGCCAGCTCACCACCTCGGGACGGATCCAACGTCCTGACTTTC.

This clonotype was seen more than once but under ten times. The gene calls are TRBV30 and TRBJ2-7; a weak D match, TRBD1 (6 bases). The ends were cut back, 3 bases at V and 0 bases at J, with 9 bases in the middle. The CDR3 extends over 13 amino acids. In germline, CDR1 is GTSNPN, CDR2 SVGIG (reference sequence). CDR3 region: CAWRPGASYEQYF. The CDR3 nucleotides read TGTGCCTGGAGGCCAGGGGCCTCCTACGAGCAGTACTTC.

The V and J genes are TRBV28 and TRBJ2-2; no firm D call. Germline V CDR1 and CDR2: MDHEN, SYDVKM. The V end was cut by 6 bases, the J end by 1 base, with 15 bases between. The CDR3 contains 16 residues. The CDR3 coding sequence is TGTGCCAGCAGCTCCATTCGGGCGGAGAACACCGGGGAGCTGTTTTTT. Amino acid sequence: CASSSIRAENTGELFF.

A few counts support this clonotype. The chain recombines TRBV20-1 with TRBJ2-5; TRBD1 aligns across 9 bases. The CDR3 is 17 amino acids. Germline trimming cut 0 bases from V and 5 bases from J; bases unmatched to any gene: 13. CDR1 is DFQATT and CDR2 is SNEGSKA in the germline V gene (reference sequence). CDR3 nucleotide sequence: TGCAGTGCTAGAGATTACAGGGGGCGCGGGTCCCAGGAGACCCAGTACTTC. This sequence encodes CSARDYRGRGSQETQYF.

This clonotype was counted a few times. Here the CDR3 DNA reads TGTGCCAGCAGCTCGAGGCGTAAGGGGACCTACGAGCAGTACTTC. This codes for CASSSRRKGTYEQYF. This chain uses TRBV14 with TRBJ2-7, with a weak D call TRBD1 (5 bases). V shed 5 bases and J shed 2 bases, with 16 bases lying between them. CDR1 and CDR2 from the germline V gene are SGHDN and FVKESK. There are 15 residues in the CDR3.

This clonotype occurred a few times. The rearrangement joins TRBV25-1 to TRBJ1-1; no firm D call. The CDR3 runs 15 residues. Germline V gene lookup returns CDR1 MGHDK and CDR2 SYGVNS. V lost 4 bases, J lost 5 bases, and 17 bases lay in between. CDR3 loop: CASSVLSSTATEAFF. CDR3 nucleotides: TGTGCCAGCAGTGTTCTCAGTAGCACAGCGACTGAAGCTTTCTTT. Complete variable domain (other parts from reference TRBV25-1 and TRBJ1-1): EADIYQTPRYLVIGTGKKITLECSQTMGHDKMYWYQQDPGMELHLIHYSYGVNSTEKGDLSSESTVSRIRTEHFPLTLESARPSHTSQYLCASSVLSSTATEAFFGQGTRLTVV.

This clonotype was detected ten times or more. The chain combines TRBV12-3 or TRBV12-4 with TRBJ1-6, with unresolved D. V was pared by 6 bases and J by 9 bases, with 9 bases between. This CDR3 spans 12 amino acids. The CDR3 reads CASSTGISPLHF. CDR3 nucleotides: TGTGCCAGCAGCACGGGGATTTCACCCCTCCACTTT.

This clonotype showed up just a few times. The CDR3 DNA is TGTGCCACCAGTGATTTCGCTGAACAGGGGGTCAATGAGCAGTTCTTC. Translation: CATSDFAEQGVNEQFF. The gene calls are TRBV24-1 and TRBJ2-1; 8 bases map to TRBD1. The CDR3 spans 16 residues. Unmatched junction bases numbered 7, after V lost 1 base and J lost 6 bases. Germline values: CDR1 KGHDR, CDR2 SFDVKD.

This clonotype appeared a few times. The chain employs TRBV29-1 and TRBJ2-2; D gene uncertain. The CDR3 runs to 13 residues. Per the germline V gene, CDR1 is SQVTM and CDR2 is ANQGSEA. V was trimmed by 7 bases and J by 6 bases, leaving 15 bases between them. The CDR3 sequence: CSAASQVPGELFF. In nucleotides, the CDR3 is TGCAGCGCTGCTTCCCAGGTCCCCGGGGAGCTGTTTTTT.

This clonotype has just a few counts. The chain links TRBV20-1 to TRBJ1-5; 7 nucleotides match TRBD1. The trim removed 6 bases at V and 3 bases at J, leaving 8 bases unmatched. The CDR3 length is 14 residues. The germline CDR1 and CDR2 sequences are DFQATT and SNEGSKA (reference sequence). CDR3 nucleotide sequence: TGCAGTGCGAACCCGGGACAGCTCAATCAGCCCCAGCATTTT. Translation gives CSANPGQLNQPQHF.

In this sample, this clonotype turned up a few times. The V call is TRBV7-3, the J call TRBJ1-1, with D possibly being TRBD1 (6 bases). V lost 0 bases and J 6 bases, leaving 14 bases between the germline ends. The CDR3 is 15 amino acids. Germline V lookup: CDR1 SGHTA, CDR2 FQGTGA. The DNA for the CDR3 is TGTGCCAGCAGCTTAACACCTCCTGGGGGCTCTGAAGCTTTCTTT. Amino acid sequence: CASSLTPPGGSEAFF.

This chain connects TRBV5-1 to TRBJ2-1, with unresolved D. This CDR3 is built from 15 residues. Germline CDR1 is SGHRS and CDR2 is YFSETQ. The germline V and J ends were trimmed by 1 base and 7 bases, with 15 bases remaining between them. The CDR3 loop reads CASSLSGDITNEQFF. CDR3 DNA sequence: TGCGCCAGCAGCTTGTCTGGGGATATTACAAATGAGCAGTTCTTC.